The 2 T cell receptor beta chains given below trace back to one sample, sequenced in a study of beta chain features in type 1 diabetes. What was sequenced were expressed TCRB transcripts, since all of the isolated RNA had been reverse transcribed. The assay was immunoSEQ multiplex PCR, and TCRdb's table has in-frame clones only and misses some. The repertoire holds roughly 400,000 clones, with about 14% as singletons. The source material was naive CD4+ T cells from blood. These receptors all stem from a man aged 25 to 40 in good health.

This clone showed up just a few times. This chain connects TRBV9 to TRBJ2-3, with TRBD2 matching 9 bases. The CDR3 consists of 19 residues. Germline CDR1 reads SGDLS; CDR2 reads YYNGEE. V lost 0 bases, J lost 0 bases, and 11 bases stayed unmatched. DNA for the CDR3: TGTGCCAGCAGCGTAGCTACCGGGACTAGCTTGTTGAGCACAGATACGCAGTATTTT. Amino acid sequence: CASSVATGTSLLSTDTQYF.

This clone was counted a few times. Mismatch with germline at one junction end may stem from a read error. V gene TRBV7-2 combines with J gene TRBJ2-6; the D gene is possibly TRBD1 (5 bases). This CDR3 is built from 15 residues. The germline V gene has CDR1 SGHTA and CDR2 FQGNSA. CDR3 nucleotide sequence: TGTGCCAGCAGCTTAGCACAGGCTGGCGCCAACGTCCTGACTTTC. Encoded protein: CASSLAQAGANVLTF.